This T cell receptor beta chain was retrieved from a study of human T cells and chemical hapten exposure. Study information: TCR yield per sample varied, mainly due to pooled library volumes. Study-level points and caveats: Among TCRs, those above 1 in 1000 frequency were unaffected by DPC sensitization.

The study's library attached unique molecular identifiers to single cDNA molecules. Authors' processing steps: Samples had a median of roughly 100,000 TCRs, ranging 23,224 to 690,600. MiXCR was run by TCRdb on the reads, yielding one entry per CDR3 protein. The authors' filters were not applied to this entry. The sample has about 120,000 distinct CDR3 sequences, 6.5% to 10% seen once. Trimming took 5 bases from V and 4 from J, leaving 18 bases between them. The CDR3 loop spans 17 amino acids. Germline lookup yields CDR1 MNHEY and CDR2 SMNVEV (reference sequence). As to this clonotype: Its antigen is unknown.

Total RNA was extracted from unfractionated whole blood. The TCR sequence derives from a human donor in good health. Some clones in this sample may be carry-over from other donors' samples. The sample was whole blood. This chain joins TRBV27 and TRBJ2-6; possibly TRBD2 for D (5 bases). CDR3 nucleotide sequence: TGTGCCAGCAGTGCCGAGTTCCGGGGAGCCGGGGCCAACGTCCTGACTTTC. Translated: CASSAEFRGAGANVLTF.